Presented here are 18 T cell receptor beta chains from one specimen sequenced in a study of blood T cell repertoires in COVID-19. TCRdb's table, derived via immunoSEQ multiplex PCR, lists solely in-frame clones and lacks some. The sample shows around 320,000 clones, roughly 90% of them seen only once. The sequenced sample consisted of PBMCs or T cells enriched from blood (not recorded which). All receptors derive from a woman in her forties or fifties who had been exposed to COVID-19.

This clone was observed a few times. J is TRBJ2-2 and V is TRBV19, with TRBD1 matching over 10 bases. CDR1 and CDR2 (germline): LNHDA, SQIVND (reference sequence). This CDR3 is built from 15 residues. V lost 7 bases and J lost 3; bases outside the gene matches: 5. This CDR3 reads CASKSGTGDTGELFF. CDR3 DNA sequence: TGTGCCAGTAAATCTGGGACAGGGGACACCGGGGAGCTGTTTTTT.

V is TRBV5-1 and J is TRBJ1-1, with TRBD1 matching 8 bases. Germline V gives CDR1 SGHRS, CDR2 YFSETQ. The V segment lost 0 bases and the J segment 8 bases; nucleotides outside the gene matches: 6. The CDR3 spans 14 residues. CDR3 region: CASSLAAGGLEAFF. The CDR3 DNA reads TGCGCCAGCAGCTTGGCGGCAGGGGGCCTAGAAGCTTTCTTT.

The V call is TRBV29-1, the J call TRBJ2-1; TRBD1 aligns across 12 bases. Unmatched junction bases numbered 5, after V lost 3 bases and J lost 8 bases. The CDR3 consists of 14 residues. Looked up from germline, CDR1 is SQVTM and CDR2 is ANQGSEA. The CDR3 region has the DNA TGCAGCGTTGAGGGACAGGGGGCTGTTCATGAGCAGTTCTTC. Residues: CSVEGQGAVHEQFF.

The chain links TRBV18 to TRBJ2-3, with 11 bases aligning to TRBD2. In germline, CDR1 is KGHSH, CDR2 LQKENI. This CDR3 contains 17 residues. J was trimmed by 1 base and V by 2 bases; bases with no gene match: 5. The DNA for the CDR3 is TGTGCCAGCTCACCAGTAGCGGGGGGGCCTGGCACAGATACGCAGTATTTT. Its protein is CASSPVAGGPGTDTQYF.

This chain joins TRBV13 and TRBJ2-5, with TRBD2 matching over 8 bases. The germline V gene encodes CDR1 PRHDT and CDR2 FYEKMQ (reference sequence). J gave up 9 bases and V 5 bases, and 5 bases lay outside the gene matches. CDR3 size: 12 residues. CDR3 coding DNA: TGTGCCAGCAGCCCAGTCGGGGGGGCCCAGTACTTC. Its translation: CASSPVGGAQYF. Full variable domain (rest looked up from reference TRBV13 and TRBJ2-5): AAGVIQSPRHLIKEKRETATLKCYPIPRHDTVYWYQQGPGQDPQFLISFYEKMQSDKGSIPDRFSAQQFSDYHSELNMSSLELGDSALYFCASSPVGGAQYFGPGTRLLVL.

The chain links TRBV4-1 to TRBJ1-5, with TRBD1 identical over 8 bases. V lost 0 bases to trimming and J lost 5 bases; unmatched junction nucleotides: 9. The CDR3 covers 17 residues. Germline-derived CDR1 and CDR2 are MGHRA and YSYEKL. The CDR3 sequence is CASSQEGGRGLHQPQHF. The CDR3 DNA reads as TGCGCCAGCAGCCAAGAGGGCGGCAGGGGGCTGCATCAGCCCCAGCATTTT.

In nucleotides, the CDR3 is TGTGCCAGCAGTTTCCGTGACAGGGATAATTCACCCCTCCACTTT. The encoded protein is CASSFRDRDNSPLHF. The gene calls are TRBV28 and TRBJ1-6; TRBD1 aligns across 7 bases. CDR3 length: 15 amino acids. J gave up 5 bases and V 3 bases, and 4 bases lay outside the gene matches. Per the germline V gene, CDR1 is MDHEN and CDR2 is SYDVKM.

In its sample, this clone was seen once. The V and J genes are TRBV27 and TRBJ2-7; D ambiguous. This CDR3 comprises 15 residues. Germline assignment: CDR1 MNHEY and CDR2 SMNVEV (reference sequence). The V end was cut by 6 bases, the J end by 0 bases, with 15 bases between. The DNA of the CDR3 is TGTGCCAGCAGAGATGTGGGCCTTATCTCCTACGAGCAGTACTTC. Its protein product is CASRDVGLISYEQYF.

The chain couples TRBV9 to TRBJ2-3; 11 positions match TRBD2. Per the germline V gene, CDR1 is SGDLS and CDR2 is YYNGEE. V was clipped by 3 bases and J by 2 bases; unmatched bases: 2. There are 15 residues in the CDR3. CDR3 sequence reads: CASSALAGATDTQYF. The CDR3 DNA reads TGTGCCAGCAGCGCACTAGCGGGGGCCACAGATACGCAGTATTTT. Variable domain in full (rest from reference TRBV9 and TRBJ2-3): DSGVTQTPKHLITATGQRVTLRCSPRSGDLSVYWYQQSLDQGLQFLIQYYNGEERAKGNILERFSAQQFPDLHSELNLSSLELGDSALYFCASSALAGATDTQYFGPGTRLTVL.

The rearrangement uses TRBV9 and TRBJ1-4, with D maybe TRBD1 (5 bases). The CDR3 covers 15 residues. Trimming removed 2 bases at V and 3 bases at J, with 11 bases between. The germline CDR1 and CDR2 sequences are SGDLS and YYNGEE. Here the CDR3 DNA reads TGTGCCAGCAGCGTCGAAGGGGCCTCTAATGAAAAACTGTTTTTT. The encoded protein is CASSVEGASNEKLFF.

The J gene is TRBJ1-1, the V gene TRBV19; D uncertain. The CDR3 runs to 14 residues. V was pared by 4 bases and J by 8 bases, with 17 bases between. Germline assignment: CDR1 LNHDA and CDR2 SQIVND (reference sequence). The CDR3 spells CASSNLGGEPEAFF. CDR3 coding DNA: TGTGCCAGTAGTAACCTAGGCGGAGAGCCCGAAGCTTTCTTT.

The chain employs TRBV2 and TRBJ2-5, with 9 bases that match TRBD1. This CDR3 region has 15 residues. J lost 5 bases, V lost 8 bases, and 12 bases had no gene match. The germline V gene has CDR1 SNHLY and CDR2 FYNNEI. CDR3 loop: CASRPDRGVWETQYF. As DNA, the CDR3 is TGTGCCAGCCGTCCGGACAGGGGAGTCTGGGAGACCCAGTACTTC.

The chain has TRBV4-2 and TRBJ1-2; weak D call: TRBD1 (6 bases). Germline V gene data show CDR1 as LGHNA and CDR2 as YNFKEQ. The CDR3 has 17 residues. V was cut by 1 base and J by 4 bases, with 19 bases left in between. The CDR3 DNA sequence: TGTGCCAGCAGCCAAGCTCAGGACAGCCTCTGGGGCTATGGCTACACCTTC. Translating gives CASSQAQDSLWGYGYTF.

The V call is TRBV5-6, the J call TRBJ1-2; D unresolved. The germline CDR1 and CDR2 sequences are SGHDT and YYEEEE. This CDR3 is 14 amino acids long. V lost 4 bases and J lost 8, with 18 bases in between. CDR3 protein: CASSGRGPKLGYTF. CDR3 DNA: TGTGCCAGCAGCGGCCGTGGCCCGAAATTGGGCTACACCTTC.

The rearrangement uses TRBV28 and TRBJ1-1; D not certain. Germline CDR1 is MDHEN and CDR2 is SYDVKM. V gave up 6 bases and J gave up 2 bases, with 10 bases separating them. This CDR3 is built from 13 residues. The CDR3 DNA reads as TGTGCCAGCAGAGGGCGGGTTAACACTGAAGCTTTCTTT. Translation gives CASRGRVNTEAFF.

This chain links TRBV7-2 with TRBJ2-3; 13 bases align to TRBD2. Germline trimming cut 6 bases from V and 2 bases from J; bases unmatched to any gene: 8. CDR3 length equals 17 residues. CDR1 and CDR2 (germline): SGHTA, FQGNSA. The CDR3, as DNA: TGTGCCAGCAGTTGGGGACTAGCGGGGTTGTACACAGATACGCAGTATTTT. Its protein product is CASSWGLAGLYTDTQYF.

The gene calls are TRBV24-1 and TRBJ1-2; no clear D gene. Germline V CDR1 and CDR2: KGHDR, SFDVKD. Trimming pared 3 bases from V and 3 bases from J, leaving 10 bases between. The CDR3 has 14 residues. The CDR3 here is CATSDQHKYYGYTF. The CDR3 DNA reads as TGTGCCACCAGTGATCAACACAAGTACTATGGCTACACCTTC.

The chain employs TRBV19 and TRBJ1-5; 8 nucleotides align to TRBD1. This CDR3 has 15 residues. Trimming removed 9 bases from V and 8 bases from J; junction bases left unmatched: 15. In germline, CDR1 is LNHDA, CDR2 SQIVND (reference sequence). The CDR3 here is CARTTPTGDLEPQHF. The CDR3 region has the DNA TGTGCCAGGACCACCCCGACAGGGGACTTGGAGCCCCAGCATTTT.